This paragraph reports one T cell receptor (beta chain). Its matching antigen is unknown. The CDR3 is 15 amino acids. Looked up from germline, CDR1 is SGHAT and CDR2 is FQNNGV. The V gene end was trimmed by 0 bases and the J gene end by 5 bases; junction bases not matched to a gene: 4. This sample is drawn from a study of cytomegalovirus exposure and HLA in healthy donors. Study overall: Around 78 million unique TCR sequences came from HLA-typed donors in an early release.

Study-wide results and caveats: Further analysis, carried out later, found HLA-associated TCR beta chains more clonally expanded than equally common other chains. In most subjects, TCR beta sequences reportedly gave accurate predictions of HLA-A and HLA-B alleles.

Primers for the PCR totalled 60 Vbeta and 13 Jbeta. Some clones are missing from TCRdb's copy, which holds only in-frame ones; the method was immunoSEQ multiplex PCR. This sample yields 150,000 to 200,000 clones, of which just under 80% are seen a single time; 9.5% to 10% belongs to the top ten. The origin of this receptor is a man between 18 and 29 years old in good health and CMV-seropositive. The rearrangement links TRBV11-2 to TRBJ2-7, with TRBD2 matching over 10 bases. The sequenced sample was PBMCs. The CDR3 is CASSLEASGSHEQYF. The CDR3 DNA is TGTGCCAGCAGCTTAGAGGCTAGCGGGAGCCACGAGCAGTACTTC.